This T cell receptor beta chain emerged from a study of PD-L1 blockade in urothelial cancer. Looking at the study overall: Atezolizumab at 1,200 mg intravenously every 3 weeks was started by patients around 2014. At 6 weeks and at 3 weeks (second dose) after treatment start, blood was analyzed. A median blood sample held around 130,000 T cells and more than 80,000 unique TCRs.

The time point here: pretreatment peripheral blood. Assay: immunoSEQ multiplex PCR; the TCRdb copy retains only in-frame clones and omits some. The sample holds more than 75,000 clones, less than 90% seen once. With 5 bases removed from V and 9 bases from J, the gap between germline ends came to 8 bases. The CDR3 sequence is 10 residues long. Germline V gene sequence: CDR1 DFQATT, CDR2 SNEGSKA (reference sequence). The sequenced sample was PBMCs, obtained around atezolizumab (anti-PD-L1) treatment. The J gene is TRBJ2-1, the V gene TRBV20-1, with a weak D call TRBD2 (5 bases). The origin of this receptor is a man in his sixties with urothelial cancer. CDR3 sequence reads: CSASRGEQFF. CDR3 DNA sequence: TGCAGTGCTTCCCGGGGTGAGCAGTTCTTC.